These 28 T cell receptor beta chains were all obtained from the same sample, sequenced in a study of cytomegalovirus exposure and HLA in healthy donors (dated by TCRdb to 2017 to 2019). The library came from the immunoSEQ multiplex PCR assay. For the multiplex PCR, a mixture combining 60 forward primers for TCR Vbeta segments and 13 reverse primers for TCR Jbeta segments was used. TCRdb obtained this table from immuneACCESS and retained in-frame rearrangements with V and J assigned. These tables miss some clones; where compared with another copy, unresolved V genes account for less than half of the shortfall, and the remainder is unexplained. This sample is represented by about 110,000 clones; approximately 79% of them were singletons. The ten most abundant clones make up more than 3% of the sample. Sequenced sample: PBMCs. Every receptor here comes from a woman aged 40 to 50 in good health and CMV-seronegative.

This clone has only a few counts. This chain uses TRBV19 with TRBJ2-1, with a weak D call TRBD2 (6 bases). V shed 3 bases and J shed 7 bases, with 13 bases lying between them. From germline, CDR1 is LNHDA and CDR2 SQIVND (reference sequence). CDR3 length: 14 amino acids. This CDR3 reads CASSMIAEANEQFF. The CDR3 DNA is TGTGCCAGTAGTATGATAGCGGAGGCAAATGAGCAGTTCTTC.

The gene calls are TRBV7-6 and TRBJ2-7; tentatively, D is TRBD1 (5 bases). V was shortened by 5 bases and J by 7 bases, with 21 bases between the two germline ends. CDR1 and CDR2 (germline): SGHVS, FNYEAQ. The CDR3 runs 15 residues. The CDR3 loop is CASSPASRVRSEQYF. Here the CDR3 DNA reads TGTGCCAGCAGCCCGGCGAGCAGGGTGAGAAGTGAGCAGTACTTC.

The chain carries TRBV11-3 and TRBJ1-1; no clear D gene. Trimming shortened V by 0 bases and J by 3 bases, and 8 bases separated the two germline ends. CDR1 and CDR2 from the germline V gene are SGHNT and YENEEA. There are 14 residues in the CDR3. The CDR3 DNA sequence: TGTGCCAGCAGCTTAGAAGGCGGGGACACTGAAGCTTTCTTT. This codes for CASSLEGGDTEAFF.

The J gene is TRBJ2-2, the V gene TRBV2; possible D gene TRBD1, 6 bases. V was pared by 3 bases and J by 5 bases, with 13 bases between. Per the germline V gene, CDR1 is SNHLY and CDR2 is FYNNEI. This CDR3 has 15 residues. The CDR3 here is CASSEGAARTGELFF. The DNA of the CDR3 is TGTGCCAGCAGTGAGGGGGCGGCGCGGACCGGGGAGCTGTTTTTT.

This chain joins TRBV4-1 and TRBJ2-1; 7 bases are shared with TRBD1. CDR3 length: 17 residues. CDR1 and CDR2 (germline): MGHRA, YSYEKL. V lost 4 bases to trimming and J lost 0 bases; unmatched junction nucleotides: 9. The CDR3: CASSRTGDLSSYNEQFF. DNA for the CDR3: TGCGCCAGCAGCCGAACAGGGGACCTGAGCTCCTACAATGAGCAGTTCTTC.

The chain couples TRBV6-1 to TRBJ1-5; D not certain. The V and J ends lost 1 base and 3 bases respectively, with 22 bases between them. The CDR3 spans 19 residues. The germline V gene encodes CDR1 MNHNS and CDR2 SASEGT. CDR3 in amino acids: CASSEEELLWRTVNQPQHF. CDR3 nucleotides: TGTGCCAGCAGTGAAGAGGAGCTTCTTTGGAGGACGGTCAATCAGCCCCAGCATTTT.

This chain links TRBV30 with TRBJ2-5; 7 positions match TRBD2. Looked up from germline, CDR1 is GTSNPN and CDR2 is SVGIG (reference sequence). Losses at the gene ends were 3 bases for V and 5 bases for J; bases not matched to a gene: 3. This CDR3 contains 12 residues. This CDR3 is CAWRGGGETQYF. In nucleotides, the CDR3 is TGTGCCTGGAGGGGGGGAGGGGAGACCCAGTACTTC.

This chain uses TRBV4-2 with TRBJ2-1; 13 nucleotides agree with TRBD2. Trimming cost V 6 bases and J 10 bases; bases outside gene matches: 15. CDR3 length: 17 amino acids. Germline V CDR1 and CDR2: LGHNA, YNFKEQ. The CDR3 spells CASSYHELAGGRGEQFF. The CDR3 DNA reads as TGTGCCAGCAGTTACCACGAACTAGCGGGAGGGCGAGGGGAGCAGTTCTTC.

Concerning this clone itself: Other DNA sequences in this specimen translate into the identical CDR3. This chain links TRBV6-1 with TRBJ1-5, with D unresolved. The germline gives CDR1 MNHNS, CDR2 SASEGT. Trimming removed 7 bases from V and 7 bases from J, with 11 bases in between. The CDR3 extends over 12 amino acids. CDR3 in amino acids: CASMRIGQPQHF. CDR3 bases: TGTGCCAGCATGAGGATCGGCCAGCCCCAGCATTTT.

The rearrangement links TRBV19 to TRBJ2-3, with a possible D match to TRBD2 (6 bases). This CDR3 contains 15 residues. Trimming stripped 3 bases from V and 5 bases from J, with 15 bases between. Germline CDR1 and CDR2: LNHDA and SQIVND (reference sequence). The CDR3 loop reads CASSIWRGAVDTQYF. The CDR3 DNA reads TGTGCCAGTAGTATTTGGCGGGGAGCGGTAGATACGCAGTATTTT.

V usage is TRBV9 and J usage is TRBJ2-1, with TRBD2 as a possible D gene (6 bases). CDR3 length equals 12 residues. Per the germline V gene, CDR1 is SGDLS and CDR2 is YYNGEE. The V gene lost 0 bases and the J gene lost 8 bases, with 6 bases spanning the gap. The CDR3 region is CASSVGGDEQFF. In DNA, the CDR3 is TGTGCCAGCAGCGTAGGGGGGGATGAGCAGTTCTTC.

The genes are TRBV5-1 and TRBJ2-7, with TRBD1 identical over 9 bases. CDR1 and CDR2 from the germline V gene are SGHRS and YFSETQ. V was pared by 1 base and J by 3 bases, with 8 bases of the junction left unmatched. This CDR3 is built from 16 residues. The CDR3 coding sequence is TGCGCCAGCAGCTTGACCGGGACAGGGCACTTCTACGAGCAGTACTTC. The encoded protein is CASSLTGTGHFYEQYF.

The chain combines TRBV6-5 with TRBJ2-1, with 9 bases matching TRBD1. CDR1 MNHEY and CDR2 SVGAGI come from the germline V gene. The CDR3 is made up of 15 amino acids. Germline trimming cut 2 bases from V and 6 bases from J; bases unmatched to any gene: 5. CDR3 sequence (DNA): TGTGCCAGCAGTTACGGGACAGGGAGCTTCAATGAGCAGTTCTTC. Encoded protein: CASSYGTGSFNEQFF.

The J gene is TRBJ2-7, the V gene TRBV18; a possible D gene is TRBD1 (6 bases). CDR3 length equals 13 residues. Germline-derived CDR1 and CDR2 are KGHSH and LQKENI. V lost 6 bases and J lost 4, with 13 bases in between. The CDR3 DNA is TGTGCCAGCTCCCCGGACAGAGAGTACGAGCAGTACTTC. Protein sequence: CASSPDREYEQYF.

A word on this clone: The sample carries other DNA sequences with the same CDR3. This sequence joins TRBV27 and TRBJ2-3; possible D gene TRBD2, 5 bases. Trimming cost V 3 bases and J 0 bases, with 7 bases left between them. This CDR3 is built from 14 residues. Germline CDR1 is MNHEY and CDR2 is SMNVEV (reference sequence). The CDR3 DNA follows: TGTGCCAGCAGTTTCGGCGGGAGCACAGATACGCAGTATTTT. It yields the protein CASSFGGSTDTQYF.

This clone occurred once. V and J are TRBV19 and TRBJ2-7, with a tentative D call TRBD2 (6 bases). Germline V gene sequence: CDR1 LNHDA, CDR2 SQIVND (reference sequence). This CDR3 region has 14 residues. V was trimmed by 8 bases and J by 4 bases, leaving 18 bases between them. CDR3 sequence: CASSISGSSYEQYF. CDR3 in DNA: TGTGCCAGTTCCATTAGCGGTAGTAGTTACGAGCAGTACTTC.

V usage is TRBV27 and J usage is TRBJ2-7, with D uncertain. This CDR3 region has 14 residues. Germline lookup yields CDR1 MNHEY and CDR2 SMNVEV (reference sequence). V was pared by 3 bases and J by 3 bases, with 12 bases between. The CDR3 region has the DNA TGTGCCAGCAGTTTCGACTCCAATTACTACGAGCAGTACTTC. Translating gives CASSFDSNYYEQYF.

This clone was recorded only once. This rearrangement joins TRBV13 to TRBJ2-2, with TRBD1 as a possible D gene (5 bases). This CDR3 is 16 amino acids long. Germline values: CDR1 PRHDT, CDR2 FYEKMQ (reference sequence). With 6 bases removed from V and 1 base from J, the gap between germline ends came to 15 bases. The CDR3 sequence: CASRLPGMRNTGELFF. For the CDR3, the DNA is TGTGCCAGCAGGCTGCCAGGGATGAGGAACACCGGGGAGCTGTTTTTT.

The CDR3 DNA reads as TGTGCCAGCAGGCTCCTTGGGACTAGTTCCTACGAGCAGTACTTC. Its protein is CASRLLGTSSYEQYF. This chain uses TRBV6-1 with TRBJ2-7; the match to TRBD2 covers 8 bases. The CDR3 runs 15 residues. V lost 6 bases to trimming and J lost 1 base; unmatched junction nucleotides: 8. CDR1 is MNHNS, CDR2 SASEGT, per germline.

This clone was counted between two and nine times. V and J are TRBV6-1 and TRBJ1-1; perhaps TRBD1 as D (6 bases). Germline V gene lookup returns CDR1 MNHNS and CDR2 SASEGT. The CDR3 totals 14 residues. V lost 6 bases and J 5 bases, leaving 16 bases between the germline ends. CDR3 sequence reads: CASRSNRVGTEAFF. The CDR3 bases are TGTGCCAGCAGAAGCAACAGGGTTGGAACTGAAGCTTTCTTT.

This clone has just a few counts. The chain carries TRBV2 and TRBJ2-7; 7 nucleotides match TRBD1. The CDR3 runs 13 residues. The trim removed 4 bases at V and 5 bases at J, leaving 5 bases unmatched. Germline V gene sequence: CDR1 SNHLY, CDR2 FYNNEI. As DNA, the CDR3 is TGTGCCAGCAGTGGAACAGGGGACGACGAGCAGTACTTC. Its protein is CASSGTGDDEQYF.

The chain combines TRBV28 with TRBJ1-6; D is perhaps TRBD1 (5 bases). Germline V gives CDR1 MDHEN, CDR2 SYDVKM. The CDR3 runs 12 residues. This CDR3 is CGAGVYNSPLHF. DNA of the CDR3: TGTGGAGCGGGGGTCTATAATTCACCCCTCCACTTT.

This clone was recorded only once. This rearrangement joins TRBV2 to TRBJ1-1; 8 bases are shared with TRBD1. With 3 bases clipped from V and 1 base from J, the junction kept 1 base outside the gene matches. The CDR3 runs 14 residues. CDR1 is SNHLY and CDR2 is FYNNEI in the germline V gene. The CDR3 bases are TGTGCCAGCAGTGACGGACAGGGGAACACTGAAGCTTTCTTT. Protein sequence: CASSDGQGNTEAFF.

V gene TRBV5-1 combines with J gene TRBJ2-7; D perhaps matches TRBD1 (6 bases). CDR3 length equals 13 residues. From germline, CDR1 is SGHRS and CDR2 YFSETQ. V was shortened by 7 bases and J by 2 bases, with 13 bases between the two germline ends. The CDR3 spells CASGPGQPYEQYF. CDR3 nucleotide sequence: TGCGCCAGCGGACCGGGACAACCCTACGAGCAGTACTTC.

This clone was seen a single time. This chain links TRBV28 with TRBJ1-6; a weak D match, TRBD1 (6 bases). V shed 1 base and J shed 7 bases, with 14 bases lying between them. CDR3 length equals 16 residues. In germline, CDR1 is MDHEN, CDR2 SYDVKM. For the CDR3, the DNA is TGTGCCAGCAGTTTATCTTTACAAACAGGGAATTCACCCCTCCACTTT. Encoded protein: CASSLSLQTGNSPLHF.

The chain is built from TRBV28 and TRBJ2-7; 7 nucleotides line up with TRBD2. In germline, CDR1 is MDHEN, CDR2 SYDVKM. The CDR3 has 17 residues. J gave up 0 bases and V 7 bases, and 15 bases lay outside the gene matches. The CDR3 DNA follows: TGTGCCAGCACGGGGGGTGCGCTTCTTCCCAACTCCTACGAGCAGTACTTC. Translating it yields CASTGGALLPNSYEQYF.

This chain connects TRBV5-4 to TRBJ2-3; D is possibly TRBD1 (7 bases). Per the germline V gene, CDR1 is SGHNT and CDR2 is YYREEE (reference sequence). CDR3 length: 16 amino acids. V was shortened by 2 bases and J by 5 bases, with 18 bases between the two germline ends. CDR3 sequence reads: CASSFPGTAGGDTQYF. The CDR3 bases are TGTGCCAGCAGCTTCCCCGGGACAGCCGGGGGAGATACGCAGTATTTT.

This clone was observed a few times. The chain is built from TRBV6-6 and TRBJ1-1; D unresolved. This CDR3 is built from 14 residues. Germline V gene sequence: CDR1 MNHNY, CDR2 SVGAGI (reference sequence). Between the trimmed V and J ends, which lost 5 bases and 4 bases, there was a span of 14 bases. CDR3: CASSPDAVGTEAFF. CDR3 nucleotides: TGTGCCAGCAGTCCCGACGCGGTGGGCACTGAAGCTTTCTTT.